This is a list of T cell receptor beta chains from one sample in a study of cytomegalovirus exposure and HLA in healthy donors. Here immunoSEQ multiplex PCR was the method, and the copy in TCRdb shows in-frame clones only, minus some. Of approximately 88,000 clones listed, 76% were seen once; the top ten hold approximately 5.3%. The specimen was PBMCs. These receptor sequences come from a man younger than 45 in good health and CMV-seropositive. Both conserved end residues are part of each CDR3. Fields, in order: V gene, D gene, clone size, J gene, CDR3 protein, CDR3 DNA. A D gene is named only where the DNA matches it firmly. The listing skips clone size in some rows; elsewhere it reads once, few, many or a size class.

>TRBV28|.|.|TRBJ1-5
CASSPRWAGNQPQHF
TGTGCCAGCAGTCCCCGATGGGCAGGGAATCAGCCCCAGCATTTT
>TRBV28|.|.|TRBJ1-1
CASHQRGGNTEAFF
TGTGCCAGCCATCAACGGGGGGGAAACACTGAAGCTTTCTTT
>TRBV6-1|TRBD1|few|TRBJ1-6
CASADRGNSPLHF
TGTGCCAGCGCGGACAGGGGAAATTCACCCCTCCACTTT
>TRBV10-3|.|.|TRBJ1-1
CAISEANEAFF
TGTGCCATCAGTGAGGCGAATGAAGCTTTCTTT
>TRBV7-3|.|.|TRBJ2-2
CASSLIWPAGVGELFF
TGTGCCAGCAGCTTAATTTGGCCTGCAGGGGTCGGGGAGCTGTTTTTT
>TRBV4-1|.|.|TRBJ2-5
CASTPLFGIRVETQYF
TGCGCCAGCACGCCACTTTTTGGGATCAGGGTAGAGACCCAGTACTTC
>TRBV2|TRBD1|few|TRBJ1-5
CASSEVDRENQPQHF
TGTGCCAGCAGTGAAGTCGACAGGGAGAACCAGCCCCAGCATTTT
>TRBV30|.|.|TRBJ2-7
CAWSLLSGSYEQYF
TGTGCCTGGAGCCTCCTCTCAGGTTCCTACGAGCAGTACTTC
>TRBV27|TRBD1|.|TRBJ2-7
CASSTGQPGSEQYF
TGTGCCAGCAGTACGGGACAGCCCGGGTCCGAGCAGTACTTC
>TRBV29-1|TRBD2|.|TRBJ2-7
CSVETSGSYEQYF
TGCAGCGTGGAGACTAGCGGGAGTTACGAGCAGTACTTC
>TRBV6-1|.|.|TRBJ1-2
CASTLAGRYGYTF
TGTGCCAGCACCCTAGCGGGCCGCTATGGCTACACCTTC
>TRBV5-1|.|once|TRBJ2-5
CASSRGDSDQETQYF
TGCGCCAGCAGCCGCGGGGACAGCGACCAAGAGACCCAGTACTTC
>TRBV6-1|TRBD1|.|TRBJ2-7
CASSKRGQGKHEQYF
TGTGCCAGCAGTAAACGAGGACAGGGGAAACACGAGCAGTACTTC
>TRBV10-3|TRBD1|.|TRBJ1-5
CAIRGQGDNQPQHF
TGTGCCATCAGGGGACAGGGAGACAATCAGCCCCAGCATTTT
>TRBV5-4|TRBD2|.|TRBJ2-1
CASSLTSGHNEQFF
TGTGCCAGCAGCTTGACTAGCGGGCATAATGAGCAGTTCTTC
>TRBV9|.|.|TRBJ2-2
CASSGPHIDGELFF
TGTGCCAGCAGCGGCCCCCACATTGACGGGGAGCTGTTTTTT
>TRBV18|.|.|TRBJ1-2
CASSPAGFPSAGYTF
TGTGCCAGCTCACCGGCAGGGTTCCCCTCTGCCGGCTACACCTTC
>TRBV7-2|TRBD1|once|TRBJ2-7
CASSQGQGAPYEQYF
TGTGCCAGCAGCCAAGGACAGGGAGCCCCCTACGAGCAGTACTTC
>TRBV28|TRBD2|.|TRBJ2-1
CASRSLLAGSYNEQFF
TGTGCCAGCAGATCCTTACTAGCGGGGTCCTACAATGAGCAGTTCTTC
>TRBV18|TRBD2|.|TRBJ2-3
CASSPWGEGQDTQYF
TGTGCCAGCTCACCATGGGGGGAGGGCCAAGATACGCAGTATTTT
>TRBV7-2|.|.|TRBJ2-7
CASSFQGLYEQYF
TGTGCCAGCAGCTTTCAGGGGCTGTACGAGCAGTACTTC
>TRBV4-1|TRBD1|.|TRBJ2-2
CASSPQGQRDTGELFF
TGCGCCAGCAGCCCCCAGGGACAGAGGGACACCGGGGAGCTGTTTTTT
>TRBV19|.|few|TRBJ2-2
CASRVGTGELFF
TGTGCCAGTAGAGTCGGCACCGGGGAGCTGTTTTTT
>TRBV19|TRBD1|.|TRBJ1-2
CASSEGAHGYTF
TGTGCCAGTTCCGAGGGGGCCCATGGCTACACCTTC
>TRBV4-3|.|.|TRBJ2-5
CASSDYGVQETQYF
TGCGCCAGCAGCGACTACGGGGTCCAAGAGACCCAGTACTTC
>TRBV6-5|.|.|TRBJ1-2
CASSYSLAHYGYTF
TGTGCCAGCAGTTACTCCCTAGCTCACTATGGCTACACCTTC
>TRBV5-1|.|.|TRBJ1-5
CASRPDMSNQPQHF
TGCGCCAGCAGACCTGACATGAGCAATCAGCCCCAGCATTTT
>TRBV5-1|.|.|TRBJ1-2
CASSLDGVGYGYTF
TGCGCCAGCAGCTTGGACGGGGTGGGCTATGGCTACACCTTC
>TRBV10-3|.|.|TRBJ2-7
CAISDLQGFYEQYF
TGTGCCATCAGTGACCTACAGGGATTCTACGAGCAGTACTTC
>TRBV29-1|TRBD1|.|TRBJ2-3
CSVVNPGQGTDTQYF
TGCAGCGTGGTAAATCCGGGACAGGGAACAGATACGCAGTATTTT
>TRBV29-1|TRBD1|.|TRBJ1-2
CSVGGQGNGYTF
TGCAGCGTTGGCGGACAGGGAAATGGCTACACCTTC
>TRBV4-2|.|.|TRBJ2-3
CASSQVDRSSTDTQYF
TGTGCCAGCAGCCAAGTGGACAGATCTAGCACAGATACGCAGTATTTT
>TRBV27|.|.|TRBJ2-7
CASSLDRSSYEQYF
TGTGCCAGCAGTTTAGACAGGAGCTCCTACGAGCAGTACTTC
>TRBV11-2|TRBD1|.|TRBJ2-7
CASGEDRENEQYF
TGTGCCAGCGGAGAAGACAGGGAAAACGAGCAGTACTTC
>TRBV4-1|.|.|TRBJ2-1
CASSLQRGSGQFF
TGCGCCAGCAGCCTCCAAAGGGGGAGTGGGCAGTTCTTC
>TRBV5-4|TRBD2|.|TRBJ2-4
CATGAGGDIQYF
TGTGCAACCGGGGCGGGGGGGGACATTCAGTACTTC
>TRBV30|TRBD2|.|TRBJ2-3
CAWSVRSGRGTDTQYF
TGTGCCTGGAGTGTACGTAGCGGGAGGGGAACAGATACGCAGTATTTT
>TRBV19|.|.|TRBJ1-1
CASSIRWRGGTEAFF
TGTGCCAGTAGTATACGCTGGAGGGGAGGAACTGAAGCTTTCTTT
>TRBV7-9|.|few|TRBJ2-5
CASSLAQGGETQYF
TGTGCCAGCAGCTTAGCACAGGGTGGAGAGACCCAGTACTTC
>TRBV28|TRBD2|once|TRBJ2-7
CATEGLAGSEQYF
TGTGCCACGGAGGGCCTAGCGGGAAGCGAGCAGTACTTC
>TRBV4-3|.|.|TRBJ2-7
CASSQEGKGVDYEQYF
TGCGCCAGCAGCCAAGAGGGGAAGGGAGTAGACTACGAGCAGTACTTC
>TRBV4-1|TRBD2|.|TRBJ2-5
CASSSGSGGRETQYF
TGCGCCAGCAGTAGCGGGAGTGGGGGGAGGGAGACCCAGTACTTC
>TRBV30|.|.|TRBJ2-5
CAWSGLTIQETQYF
TGTGCCTGGAGTGGTCTGACAATCCAAGAGACCCAGTACTTC
>TRBV7-9|TRBD2|.|TRBJ2-1
CASSLRSSGAYNNEQFF
TGTGCCAGCAGCTTACGGTCTAGCGGGGCCTATAACAATGAGCAGTTCTTC
>TRBV19|.|.|TRBJ1-1
CASSIDRSTEAFF
TGTGCCAGTAGTATAGATCGTAGCACTGAAGCTTTCTTT
>TRBV21-1|.|.|TRBJ1-1
CASSSQNTEAFF
TGTGCCAGCAGCTCCCAGAACACTGAAGCTTTCTTT
>TRBV7-9|.|.|TRBJ2-1
CASSSKPTSEQFF
TGTGCCAGCAGCTCCAAACCGACAAGTGAGCAGTTCTTC